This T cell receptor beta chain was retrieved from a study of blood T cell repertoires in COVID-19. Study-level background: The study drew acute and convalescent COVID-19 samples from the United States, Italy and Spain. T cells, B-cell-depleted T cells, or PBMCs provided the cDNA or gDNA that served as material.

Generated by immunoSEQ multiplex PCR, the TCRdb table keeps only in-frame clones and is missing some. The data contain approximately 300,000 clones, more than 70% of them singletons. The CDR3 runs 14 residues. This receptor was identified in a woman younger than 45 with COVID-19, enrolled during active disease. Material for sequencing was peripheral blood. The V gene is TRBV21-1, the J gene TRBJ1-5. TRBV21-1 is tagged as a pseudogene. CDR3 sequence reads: CASSTGGGGQPQHF. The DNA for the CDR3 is TGTGCCAGCAGCACCGGGGGGGGAGGTCAGCCCCAGCATTTT.